Following are 16 T cell receptor beta chains from one sample sequenced in a study of cytomegalovirus exposure and HLA in healthy donors. The PCR contained 60 Vbeta and 13 Jbeta primers. The data were produced by immunoSEQ multiplex PCR, yet TCRdb's version contains in-frame clones alone and is incomplete. Of some 130,000 clones listed, approximately 80% are singletons. Sequenced sample: PBMCs. The receptors stem from a boy aged 2 to 10 in good health and CMV-seronegative.

The chain employs TRBV11-3 and TRBJ2-3; 16 positions match TRBD2. Trimming cost V 5 bases and J 5 bases; bases outside gene matches: 7. Germline values: CDR1 SGHNT, CDR2 YENEEA. The CDR3 contains 17 residues. The CDR3 is CASSRGLAGGARDTQYF. CDR3 nucleotide sequence: TGTGCCAGCAGCCGGGGACTAGCGGGAGGGGCAAGAGATACGCAGTATTTT.

The rearrangement joins TRBV7-2 to TRBJ2-1; 9 positions match TRBD2. The CDR3 is made up of 15 amino acids. After removal of 4 bases from V and 4 bases from J, the junction contained 5 bases not matched to a gene. The germline V gene has CDR1 SGHTA and CDR2 FQGNSA. The CDR3: CASSSIAGEYNEQFF. CDR3 nucleotide sequence: TGTGCCAGCAGCTCAATAGCGGGGGAATACAATGAGCAGTTCTTC.

The chain uses TRBV11-2 and TRBJ1-2; tentatively, D is TRBD1 (6 bases). V lost 3 bases and J 0 bases, leaving 14 bases between the germline ends. The CDR3 consists of 16 residues. The germline V gene encodes CDR1 SGHAT and CDR2 FQNNGV. The chain's CDR3 is CASSLPGQRANYGYTF. The DNA of the CDR3 is TGTGCCAGCAGCTTGCCGGGACAAAGAGCTAACTATGGCTACACCTTC.

The rearrangement joins TRBV19 to TRBJ1-1, with a possible D match to TRBD1 (5 bases). The V gene lost 4 bases and the J gene lost 4 bases, with 13 bases spanning the gap. From germline, CDR1 is LNHDA and CDR2 SQIVND (reference sequence). The CDR3 is 14 amino acids. CDR3 sequence: CASSRDSWGTEAFF. The CDR3 DNA sequence: TGTGCCAGTAGTAGGGACTCATGGGGCACTGAAGCTTTCTTT.

This sequence joins TRBV6-5 and TRBJ1-5; no clear D. Between the trimmed V and J ends, which lost 0 bases and 5 bases, there was a span of 5 bases. In germline, CDR1 is MNHEY, CDR2 SVGAGI. CDR3 size: 13 residues. The CDR3 DNA is TGTGCCAGCAGTTACTCCGCGGATCAGCCCCAGCATTTT. Amino acid sequence: CASSYSADQPQHF.

The rearrangement links TRBV23-1 to TRBJ1-2, with a weak D call TRBD1 (5 bases). TRBV23-1 is known as an ORF, though its function is uncertain. The CDR3 covers 16 residues. The germline V and J ends were trimmed by 4 bases and 4 bases, with 19 bases remaining between them. In DNA, the CDR3 is TGCGCCAGCAGTCCCGAAAGCGGGACCACATGCTATGGCTACACCTTC. Protein: CASSPESGTTCYGYTF.

The chain recombines TRBV19 with TRBJ2-3; weak D call: TRBD1 (6 bases). CDR3 length: 14 amino acids. Trimming pared 6 bases from V and 2 bases from J, leaving 12 bases between. Germline V gene data show CDR1 as LNHDA and CDR2 as SQIVND (reference sequence). CDR3 loop: CASSMDRYTDTQYF. In DNA form, the CDR3 reads TGTGCCAGTAGCATGGACAGATACACAGATACGCAGTATTTT.

V gene TRBV6-5 combines with J gene TRBJ2-7; possibly TRBD2 for D (5 bases). Trimming removed 5 bases from V and 3 bases from J, with 11 bases in between. Germline-derived CDR1 and CDR2 are MNHEY and SVGAGI. CDR3 length: 13 amino acids. The CDR3: CASSEGAHYEQYV. In nucleotides, the CDR3 is TGTGCCAGCAGTGAGGGCGCCCACTACGAGCAGTACGTC.

The chain combines TRBV5-6 with TRBJ2-6; tentatively, D is TRBD1 (5 bases). Trimming removed 4 bases at V and 0 bases at J, with 8 bases between. The CDR3 runs to 15 residues. Germline CDR1 SGHDT, CDR2 YYEEEE. This chain's CDR3 is CASSRRGSGANVLTF. CDR3 bases: TGTGCCAGCAGCCGAAGGGGCTCTGGGGCCAACGTCCTGACTTTC.

The chain recombines TRBV7-9 with TRBJ2-3, with D possibly TRBD1 on 5 matching bases. Trimming pared 5 bases from V and 0 bases from J, leaving 12 bases between. The germline V gene has CDR1 SEHNR and CDR2 FQNEAQ (reference sequence). The CDR3 covers 15 residues. The CDR3 region is CASSPRQTSTDTQYF. DNA of the CDR3: TGTGCCAGCAGCCCAAGACAGACTAGCACAGATACGCAGTATTTT.

The rearrangement links TRBV5-1 to TRBJ1-1, with TRBD1 matching over 7 bases. Per the germline V gene, CDR1 is SGHRS and CDR2 is YFSETQ. Losses at the gene ends were 0 bases for V and 0 bases for J; bases not matched to a gene: 8. This CDR3 is built from 17 residues. DNA of the CDR3: TGCGCCAGCAGCTTGGAGATGTCGGGACAGATGAACACTGAAGCTTTCTTT. This translates into CASSLEMSGQMNTEAFF.

This chain joins TRBV7-9 and TRBJ2-5, with TRBD1 matching over 8 bases. Germline values: CDR1 SEHNR, CDR2 FQNEAQ (reference sequence). This CDR3 region has 15 residues. Trimming at V came to 5 bases and at J to 3 bases, leaving 8 bases not matched to a gene. CDR3: CASSQGQATEETQYF. DNA for the CDR3: TGTGCCAGCAGCCAGGGACAGGCGACTGAAGAGACCCAGTACTTC.

A word on this clone: Other DNA sequences in the same sample also yield this CDR3. The rearrangement uses TRBV19 and TRBJ1-2; tentative D call: TRBD1 (5 bases). CDR3 length equals 12 residues. CDR1 and CDR2 from the germline V gene are LNHDA and SQIVND (reference sequence). Trimming stripped 1 base from V and 8 bases from J, with 8 bases between. DNA of the CDR3: TGTGCCAGTAGTATAGGGGGCAGAGGCTACACCTTC. Translation gives CASSIGGRGYTF.

The CDR3 reads CASSPGLGGTGELFF. The DNA for the CDR3 is TGTGCCAGCAGCCCGGGTCTAGGAGGCACCGGGGAGCTGTTTTTT. This sequence joins TRBV7-3 and TRBJ2-2; possible D gene TRBD2, 5 bases. The CDR3 is made up of 15 amino acids. V lost 5 bases and J 4 bases, leaving 14 bases between the germline ends. Germline V gives CDR1 SGHTA, CDR2 FQGTGA.

The CDR3 region is CASSLVFAGGYTF. CDR3 in DNA: TGTGCCAGCAGTTTAGTATTTGCGGGTGGCTACACCTTC. The rearrangement links TRBV2 to TRBJ1-2; the D is unclear. Trimming stripped 5 bases from V and 7 bases from J, with 14 bases between. Germline V gene data show CDR1 as SNHLY and CDR2 as FYNNEI. CDR3 length: 13 residues.

As concerns this clone: The junction departs from the called germline gene at one end, perhaps through a read error. The chain carries TRBV2 and TRBJ2-3; 9 bases fit TRBD2. Germline CDR1 and CDR2: SNHLY and FYNNEI. The CDR3 is 13 residues long. The CDR3, as DNA: TGTGCCAGCAGTGAAGCGCGTCTAGCGGGGACGAGATTT. It translates to CASSEARLAGTRF. Based on the CDR3 plus reference TRBV2 and TRBJ2-3, the full variable domain is EPEVTQTPSHQVTQMGQEVILRCVPISNHLYFYWYRQILGQKVEFLVSFYNNEISEKSEIFDDQFSVERPDGSNFTLKIRSTKLEDSAMYFCASSEARLAGTRFGPGTRLTVL.